This TCR beta chain was obtained from a study of long-term antiretroviral therapy in people with HIV. Sequencing used immunoSEQ v3.0 at survey level. Clones were read by immunoSEQ multiplex PCR, and TCRdb kept only the in-frame ones, dropping some. This table has about 14,000 clones, around 80% appearing once. General study points: In the period from about 2004 to 2017, blood was collected, possibly under older ART regimens. Controls had broader CDR3 length ranges than HIV repertoires did. Post-treatment diversity went higher with ART but stayed below transplant donor controls.

On this clone itself: Its cognate antigen is unknown.

With V trimmed by 3 bases and J by 5 bases, 4 bases remained unmatched. The CDR3 has 13 amino acids. The germline V gene has CDR1 SGHNT and CDR2 YYREEE (reference sequence). The receptor's source is a man in his forties or fifties with HIV. The V and J genes are TRBV5-4 and TRBJ1-2; 7 bases are shared with TRBD1. The source was unsorted PBMCs, collected 1.3 years before starting antiretroviral therapy. The CDR3 region is CASSSDRKYGYTF. CDR3 nucleotide sequence: TGTGCCAGCAGCTCGGACAGGAAGTATGGCTACACCTTC.